The 19 T cell receptor beta chains below were found in one sample sequenced in a study of spatial heterogeneity in lung cancer. General study findings and limits: For expanded intratumoral alpha and beta TCRs, counts tracked tumor mutation counts.

TCRdb re-called the 5' RACE reads through MiXCR, storing one row per CDR3 protein. The repertoire holds 650 to 950 distinct CDR3 sequences, with over 13% as singletons. No cognate antigen is known for these TCRs. Indicated time point: sample taken at primary tumor resection. The sequencing here drew on lung tumor tissue, taken at surgery. The receptor source for this set is a male donor with early-stage non-small cell lung cancer.

This clonotype counts as medium-sized. This beta chain slipped into a library made for alpha chains as a stray read, so its size is not meaningful. The chain carries TRBV10-1 and TRBJ2-7; unclear D gene. V dropped 0 bases and J dropped 4 bases, with 7 bases sitting between them. The V gene's germline CDR1 is WNHNN and CDR2 SYGVQD (reference sequence). The CDR3 runs 13 residues. The CDR3 region is CASSESLDYEQYF. The CDR3 DNA reads TGCGCCAGCAGTGAGTCTTTAGATTACGAGCAGTACTTC.

This clonotype is labeled medium-sized. This beta chain is an off-target read within a library intended for alpha chains, so its frequency means little. The rearrangement joins TRBV6-5 to TRBJ1-1; possibly TRBD1 for D (6 bases). The CDR3 is made up of 14 amino acids. V lost 2 bases and J 7 bases, leaving 14 bases between the germline ends. Germline-derived CDR1 and CDR2 are MNHEY and SVGAGI. The CDR3: CASSYEGGRGEAFF. The CDR3 bases are TGTGCCAGCAGTTACGAGGGGGGAAGGGGTGAAGCTTTCTTT.

This clonotype is large by share. A library made for alpha chains picked up this beta chain off target, so its size means little. The chain links TRBV28 to TRBJ2-7; D unclear. V was cut by 8 bases and J by 0 bases, with 8 bases left in between. The CDR3 consists of 12 residues. CDR1 MDHEN and CDR2 SYDVKM come from the germline V gene. CDR3 in amino acids: CASRAYSYEQYF. The DNA for the CDR3 is TGTGCCAGCCGGGCCTACTCCTACGAGCAGTACTTC.

This clonotype is large by share. The library was designed around alpha chains, so this beta chain is a stray read whose abundance carries little weight. CDR3 coding DNA: TGTGCCAGCAGCTTAGATCGGGTGGGCGAGCAGTACTTC. Translating gives CASSLDRVGEQYF. The chain employs TRBV11-2 and TRBJ2-7; the D is unclear. CDR3 length: 13 amino acids. Trimming pared 0 bases from V and 6 bases from J, leaving 9 bases between. Germline V gene lookup returns CDR1 SGHAT and CDR2 FQNNGV.

By frequency in the sample, this clonotype is medium-sized. This beta chain is an unintended read in a library built for alpha chains; its size means little. V is TRBV12-3 or TRBV12-4 and J is TRBJ1-4; D remains unclear. The V and J ends lost 2 bases and 8 bases respectively, with 3 bases between them. This CDR3 region has 11 residues. The CDR3 DNA sequence: TGTGCCAGCAGTTTATCCGAAAAACTGTTTTTT. Its protein product is CASSLSEKLFF.

In its sample, this clonotype is large. This beta chain is a stray sequence in a library constructed for alpha chains; its clone size is not meaningful. The V and J genes are TRBV20-1 and TRBJ2-7; D assignment may be TRBD1 or TRBD2 (7 bases each). The CDR3 spans 14 residues. CDR1 is DFQATT and CDR2 is SNEGSKA in the germline V gene (reference sequence). V was trimmed by 5 bases and J by 6 bases, leaving 20 bases between them. The CDR3 DNA is TGCAGTGCTGCCCCCCCAGGGGGGGCAGGCGAGCAGTACTTC. Translating it yields CSAAPPGGAGEQYF.

Remarks on this clonotype: This beta chain turned up in a library designed for alpha chains; as an off-target read, its abundance says little. The chain has TRBV4-1 and TRBJ1-5; D remains unclear. Germline CDR1 and CDR2: MGHRA and YSYEKL. The CDR3 is 15 residues long. V was clipped by 4 bases and J by 3 bases, with 13 bases between them. The CDR3, as DNA: TGCGCCAGCAGCCTATGGGTCGGACCCAATCAGCCCCAGCATTTT. Translation gives CASSLWVGPNQPQHF.

This clonotype is medium-sized by share. For a library built for alpha chains, this beta chain is a stray read; little rests on its size. The chain is built from TRBV20-1 and TRBJ2-5; 9 nucleotides match TRBD2. Germline CDR1 reads DFQATT; CDR2 reads SNEGSKA (reference sequence). The CDR3 is 15 residues long. J gave up 6 bases and V 3 bases, and 11 bases lay outside the gene matches. CDR3 protein: CSASHWRGGAKTQYF. For the CDR3, the DNA is TGCAGTGCTAGCCACTGGCGGGGGGGCGCGAAGACCCAGTACTTC.

Comment on this clonotype: This beta chain is an unintended read in a library built for alpha chains; its size means little. This chain connects TRBV20-1 to TRBJ2-3; TRBD2 might be the D (6 bases). CDR3 length: 13 amino acids. Trimming took 5 bases from V and 3 from J, leaving 12 bases between them. Per the germline V gene, CDR1 is DFQATT and CDR2 is SNEGSKA (reference sequence). The CDR3 sequence is CSAGASVTDTQYF. The CDR3 DNA reads TGCAGTGCTGGGGCTAGCGTGACAGATACGCAGTATTTT.

This clonotype turned up a few times. With the library built for alpha chains, this beta chain is off target and its frequency is not meaningful. The chain employs TRBV9 and TRBJ2-7; 7 positions agree with TRBD2. Per the germline V gene, CDR1 is SGDLS and CDR2 is YYNGEE. J was trimmed by 2 bases and V by 4 bases; bases with no gene match: 6. CDR3 length: 14 residues. The CDR3 bases are TGTGCCAGCAGCCGGAGCGGGGCCCCCTACGAGCAGTACTTC. Translating it yields CASSRSGAPYEQYF. Based on the CDR3 plus reference TRBV9 and TRBJ2-7, the full variable domain is DSGVTQTPKHLITATGQRVTLRCSPRSGDLSVYWYQQSLDQGLQFLIQYYNGEERAKGNILERFSAQQFPDLHSELNLSSLELGDSALYFCASSRSGAPYEQYFGPGTRLTVT.

This clonotype is large within its sample. The library was designed around alpha chains, so this beta chain is a stray read whose abundance carries little weight. The gene calls are TRBV27 and TRBJ1-6; D gene uncertain. The V gene lost 7 bases and the J gene lost 11 bases, with 15 bases spanning the gap. The CDR3 has 13 residues. Per germline, CDR1 MNHEY and CDR2 SMNVEV (reference sequence). The DNA of the CDR3 is TGTGCCAGCACCGGGGAGCCTCACGCACCCCTCCACTTT. Amino acids: CASTGEPHAPLHF.

This clonotype is medium-sized in the sample. This beta chain is a stray sequence in a library constructed for alpha chains; its clone size is not meaningful. The chain uses TRBV29-1 and TRBJ1-4; D ambiguous. The V and J ends lost 4 bases and 0 bases respectively, with 6 bases between them. The CDR3 has 13 amino acids. CDR1 and CDR2 (germline): SQVTM, ANQGSEA. The CDR3 DNA is TGCAGCGTTGCAGGAACAACTAATGAAAAACTGTTTTTT. Its translation is CSVAGTTNEKLFF.

Comment on this clonotype: This beta chain came through as a stray read in a library set up for alpha chains, and its size says little. The chain carries TRBV6-6 and TRBJ2-1; no clear D. In germline, CDR1 is MNHNY, CDR2 SVGAGI (reference sequence). Trimming shortened V by 6 bases and J by 7 bases, and 10 bases separated the two germline ends. This CDR3 has 12 amino acids. The CDR3 region has the DNA TGTGCCAGCAGCCCTACTGCGAATGAGCAGTTCTTC. It encodes CASSPTANEQFF.

About this clonotype itself: This beta chain turned up in a library designed for alpha chains; as an off-target read, its abundance says little. V is TRBV28 and J is TRBJ1-2, with D hard to call. V dropped 6 bases and J dropped 0 bases, with 5 bases sitting between them. This CDR3 spans 12 amino acids. Germline V CDR1 and CDR2: MDHEN, SYDVKM. The CDR3 here is CASSGPNYGYTF. DNA of the CDR3: TGTGCCAGCAGCGGCCCTAACTATGGCTACACCTTC.

By frequency in the sample, this clonotype is medium-sized. This beta chain came through as a stray read in a library set up for alpha chains, and its size says little. This sequence joins TRBV20-1 and TRBJ2-3, with TRBD2 identical over 8 bases. With 5 bases clipped from V and 6 bases from J, the junction kept 10 bases outside the gene matches. This CDR3 is 14 amino acids long. Looked up from germline, CDR1 is DFQATT and CDR2 is SNEGSKA (reference sequence). The CDR3, as DNA: TGCAGTGCTGACCCCGGGGGGGGGTCCGATACGCAGTATTTT. This encodes CSADPGGGSDTQYF.

Worth noting for this clonotype: Being off target in a library aimed at alpha chains, this beta chain has a size of little meaning. The chain recombines TRBV9 with TRBJ2-7; possible D gene TRBD2, 5 bases. CDR1 is SGDLS and CDR2 is YYNGEE in the germline V gene. The CDR3 is 15 residues long. Trimming removed 0 bases from V and 4 bases from J, with 14 bases in between. CDR3 coding DNA: TGTGCCAGCAGCGTAGGTGAAGGGAGCGGATACGAGCAGTACTTC. Protein product: CASSVGEGSGYEQYF. The full variable domain, completed using reference TRBV9 and TRBJ2-7, is DSGVTQTPKHLITATGQRVTLRCSPRSGDLSVYWYQQSLDQGLQFLIQYYNGEERAKGNILERFSAQQFPDLHSELNLSSLELGDSALYFCASSVGEGSGYEQYFGPGTRLTVT.

This clonotype is judged medium-sized (0.01 to 0.1%). This beta chain turned up in a library designed for alpha chains; as an off-target read, its abundance says little. The chain is built from TRBV7-2 and TRBJ1-1; D is unresolved. The length of the CDR3 is 12 residues. Germline-derived CDR1 and CDR2 are SGHTA and FQGNSA. Between the trimmed V and J ends, which lost 3 bases and 4 bases, there was a span of 6 bases. Written as DNA, the CDR3 is TGTGCCAGCAGCTTGAGGATCACTGAAGCTTTCTTT. This gives the protein CASSLRITEAFF.

This clonotype is medium-sized within its sample. This beta chain lies outside the target of a library built for alpha chains; its clone size means little. The chain has TRBV2 and TRBJ2-7; D unresolved. Trimming left V 3 bases short and J 4 bases short, with 7 bases between. From germline, CDR1 is SNHLY and CDR2 FYNNEI. The CDR3 loop spans 12 amino acids. DNA for the CDR3: TGTGCCAGCAGTGACACTGGTTACGAGCAGTACTTC. It specifies CASSDTGYEQYF. The whole variable domain, filled in from reference TRBV2 and TRBJ2-7, reads EPEVTQTPSHQVTQMGQEVILRCVPISNHLYFYWYRQILGQKVEFLVSFYNNEISEKSEIFDDQFSVERPDGSNFTLKIRSTKLEDSAMYFCASSDTGYEQYFGPGTRLTVT.

This clonotype was picked up one time. With the library built for alpha chains, this beta chain is off target and its frequency is not meaningful. The chain recombines TRBV7-2 with TRBJ1-3; D ambiguous. V was clipped by 6 bases and J by 0 bases, with 9 bases between them. The CDR3 consists of 14 residues. Germline loops: CDR1 SGHTA, CDR2 FQGNSA. The CDR3, as DNA: TGTGCCAGCAGATCCCCGAGCTCTGGAAACACCATATATTTT. Amino acids: CASRSPSSGNTIYF.